Listed here are 10 T cell receptor beta chains from one sample, sequenced in a study of T cell responses to AZD1222 COVID-19 vaccine. Data came from immunoSEQ multiplex PCR; TCRdb stores just in-frame clones and leaves some out. Of about 120,000 clones in the sample, roughly 82% were seen once. The sequencing used peripheral blood, collected 28 days after the second AZD1222 dose. The receptors were gathered from an adult who received the AZD1222 COVID-19 vaccine.

The chain couples TRBV19 to TRBJ2-1; the match to TRBD1 covers 10 bases. CDR3 length: 15 amino acids. Germline trimming cut 5 bases from V and 7 bases from J; bases unmatched to any gene: 8. Looked up from germline, CDR1 is LNHDA and CDR2 is SQIVND (reference sequence). The CDR3 DNA is TGTGCCAGTAGTCTGGGGACAGGGGCGTTAAATGAGCAGTTCTTC. It translates to CASSLGTGALNEQFF.

The chain carries TRBV5-5 and TRBJ1-1; D might be TRBD1 (6 bases). Germline CDR1 and CDR2: SGHKS and YYEKEE (reference sequence). This CDR3 spans 15 amino acids. The ends were cut back, 0 bases at V and 0 bases at J, with 9 bases in the middle. CDR3 residues: CASSLVAGVNTEAFF. The CDR3 DNA reads as TGTGCCAGCAGCTTGGTGGCAGGGGTGAACACTGAAGCTTTCTTT.

This chain connects TRBV9 to TRBJ2-5; 9 nucleotides match TRBD2. Per germline, CDR1 SGDLS and CDR2 YYNGEE. The CDR3 sequence is 17 residues long. V shed 10 bases and J 2 bases; nucleotides not matched to a gene: 18. The DNA of the CDR3 is TGTGCCTGCTGCGTATGGCGGGGGGGTCCCTTACAAGAGACCCAGTACTTC. Protein: CACCVWRGGPLQETQYF.

This chain uses TRBV7-2 with TRBJ2-3; tentative D call: TRBD2 (5 bases). The CDR3 runs to 14 residues. Trimming took 2 bases from V and 4 from J, leaving 10 bases between them. Germline V gene lookup returns CDR1 SGHTA and CDR2 FQGNSA. Here the CDR3 DNA reads TGTGCCAGCAGCTTATACGCTAGCTCAGATACGCAGTATTTT. It specifies CASSLYASSDTQYF.

This chain connects TRBV5-6 to TRBJ1-2; no definite D call. This CDR3 contains 12 residues. The germline gives CDR1 SGHDT, CDR2 YYEEEE. Trimming left V 4 bases short and J 4 bases short, with 8 bases between. The CDR3 sequence: CASSERAYGYTF. Written as DNA, the CDR3 is TGTGCCAGCAGCGAACGGGCCTATGGCTACACCTTC.

The CDR3 DNA is TGTGCCAGCAGCACCACAGATACGCAGTATTTT. It codes for CASSTTDTQYF. The chain recombines TRBV3-1 (or the pseudogene TRBV3-2) with TRBJ2-3, with D unclear. The V and J ends lost 5 bases and 2 bases respectively, with 2 bases between them. Germline CDR1 and CDR2: LGHDT and YNNKEL (reference sequence). The CDR3 runs to 11 residues.

V usage is TRBV18 and J usage is TRBJ1-2, with 11 positions matching TRBD1. V lost 1 base, J lost 8 bases, and 6 bases stayed unmatched. Germline assignment: CDR1 KGHSH and CDR2 LQKENI. The CDR3 totals 15 residues. In DNA form, the CDR3 reads TGTGCCAGCTCACCACAGGACAGGGGGCCAGAGGGCTACACCTTC. Translation gives CASSPQDRGPEGYTF.

This chain connects TRBV4-2 to TRBJ1-2; D unclear. The length of the CDR3 is 15 residues. CDR1 LGHNA and CDR2 YNFKEQ come from the germline V gene. V dropped 3 bases and J dropped 2 bases, with 13 bases sitting between them. CDR3 sequence (DNA): TGTGCCAGCAGCCACACGGACGGAGGAAACTATGGCTACACCTTC. It codes for CASSHTDGGNYGYTF.

The chain joins TRBV4-1 to TRBJ2-7; 8 positions agree with TRBD1. J lost 4 bases, V lost 1 base, and 18 bases had no gene match. The CDR3 sequence is 19 residues long. Germline CDR1 and CDR2: MGHRA and YSYEKL. The CDR3 DNA is TGCGCCAGCAGCCAAGCCCCAGGGGGCGCAAATCTCTACCTATACGAGCAGTACTTC. Translated: CASSQAPGGANLYLYEQYF.

This clone was counted between two and nine times. The genes are TRBV6-4 and TRBJ1-2, with D tentatively TRBD1 (5 bases). The CDR3 is 15 amino acids. V lost 1 base to trimming and J lost 7 bases, with 16 bases between them. Germline assignment: CDR1 MRHNA and CDR2 SNTAGT. This CDR3 reads CASSDWSGPGVGYTF. Here the CDR3 DNA reads TGTGCCAGCAGTGACTGGTCGGGACCAGGTGTTGGCTACACCTTC.